This T cell receptor (beta chain) derives from a study of CD8 T cells in ankylosing spondylitis. Deletions cut 6 bases from V and 5 bases from J, with 22 bases between. In germline, CDR1 is DFQATT, CDR2 SNEGSKA (reference sequence). This CDR3 comprises 16 residues. Study results and caveats: Clones linked to disease were reported to show significant enrichment in matched ankylosing spondylitis synovial fluid. Among TCR beta sequences, a motif of eight or nine highly homologous variants appeared characteristic of ankylosing spondylitis blood.

Quantitative 5'-RACE was performed with molecular barcodes, and it yielded the TCR beta libraries. TCRdb used MiXCR to reprocess the 5' RACE reads, holding one entry per CDR3 protein. The table includes about 480,000 distinct CDR3 sequences, roughly a sixth detected once. This clonotype was detected many times. The antigen is unknown. Source material: blood, either unsorted or a sorted T cell fraction (not recorded which). The chain joins TRBV20-1 to TRBJ1-4, with a weak D call TRBD1 (5 bases). This receptor was identified in a male donor with ankylosing spondylitis. CDR3 nucleotide sequence: TGCAGTGCCATACCGGGACGGGGAGGCCTGAATGAAAAACTGTTTTTT. Translated, it gives CSAIPGRGGLNEKLFF.